This is a list of T cell receptor beta chains from one sample in a study of sequential checkpoint blockade in melanoma. Produced via immunoSEQ multiplex PCR; TCRdb's table is partial and in-frame only. The data show around 3,400 clones, 24% seen once. The starting material was tumor tissue (inferred from file names), obtained from a patient given nivolumab and ipilimumab in sequence. These receptors were collected from a human donor with melanoma. The CDR3 runs from the conserved cysteine through the conserved F or W.

v_gene	j_gene	CDR3aa
TRBV6-8	TRBJ1-5	CASTLRQGSNQPQHF
TRBV14	TRBJ1-1	CASSQGPGRNTEAFF
TRBV11-3	TRBJ2-2	CASSALGRGLTGELFF
TRBV11-3	TRBJ1-3	CASSSTGRRGGNTIYF
TRBV6-8	TRBJ2-7	CASSYSMGEQYF
TRBV11-3	TRBJ1-6	CASRPNRADDNSPLHF
TRBV18	TRBJ2-1	CASSPIAGGNEQFF
TRBV25-1	TRBJ2-7	CASSTGTGGYEQYF
TRBV11-3	TRBJ2-6	CASSFGLGANVLTF
TRBV6-8	TRBJ1-2	CASSYSTLDGYTF
TRBV11-3	TRBJ1-2	CASSSTPGQGASYGYTF
TRBV11-3	TRBJ1-1	CASSSGQMNTEAFF
TRBV6-8	TRBJ2-7	CAITETGTYEQYF
TRBV11-3	TRBJ1-2	CASSGTIYHGTYGYTF
TRBV11-3	TRBJ2-5	CASSFGAGGRSTQYF
TRBV6-8	TRBJ2-2	CASSKGSGLGTGELFF
TRBV10-3	TRBJ1-2	CAISERTANYGYTF
TRBV18	TRBJ1-2	CASSPPPGQGYGYTF
TRBV9	TRBJ1-2	CASSQTEYGYTF
TRBV6-8	TRBJ1-2	CASSYLWTGPNYGYTF
TRBV6-8	TRBJ1-5	CASSYGDRPGPQHF
TRBV11-3	TRBJ2-3	CASSLIAGGSTDTQYF
TRBV23-1	TRBJ2-1	CASSPGLAESYNEQFF
TRBV5-1	TRBJ2-5	CASSLVANQETQYF
TRBV6-8	TRBJ1-6	CASTPASYNSPLHF
TRBV10-3	TRBJ1-1	CAISESELRTEAFF
TRBV11-3	TRBJ2-2	CASSLGWDTGELFF
TRBV6-8	TRBJ1-6	CASSEALILPLHF
TRBV18	TRBJ2-2	CASSPNTGELFF
TRBV6-8	TRBJ2-7	CASTLRDRDHEQYF
TRBV19	TRBJ2-7	CASSVGGTYEQYF
TRBV5-1	TRBJ2-3	CASRDRGRSTDTQYF
TRBV6-8	TRBJ2-7	CASSYSWGTGVKEQYF
TRBV9	TRBJ2-5	CASSPGGGGETQYF
TRBV10-3	TRBJ2-7	CAISESTAGGLEQYF
TRBV11-3	TRBJ2-1	CASSSRTSGYNEQFF
TRBV14	TRBJ2-7	CASSQEPQNPYEQYF
TRBV9	TRBJ1-2	CASSPPVGGGGYTF
TRBV29-1	TRBJ2-3	CSVVVQAGTDTQYF
TRBV29-1	TRBJ2-1	CSVELAGAPIPFF
TRBV11-3	TRBJ2-1	CASSLVAGENNEQFF
TRBV18	TRBJ1-3	CASSPYDGASGNTIYF
TRBV11-3	TRBJ2-7	CASSLYQRAYEQYF
TRBV4-1	TRBJ2-3	CASSQEGGANTQYF